This TCR beta chain emerged from a study of blood T cells in healthy people across ages. Study results and caveats: The fall in TCR beta diversity per million T cells was roughly linear with age. Researchers judged that diversity estimates from one million T cells fell short of true values. Long-lived donors had more naive CD4+ cells and higher diversity than aged donors. Donor CMV infection status was unknown, possibly confounding age-related changes in expanded clonotypes.

Ten or more counts support this clonotype. The antigen is undetermined. This CDR3 region has 16 residues. The ends were cut back, 1 base at V and 5 bases at J, with 17 bases in the middle. Per the germline V gene, CDR1 is SGHTA and CDR2 is FQGNSA. Alongside a J-beta primer mix, a sample-barcoded 5' primer served in a second PCR lasting roughly 6 to 11 cycles. TCRdb used MiXCR to reprocess the 5' RACE reads, holding one entry per CDR3 protein. This table holds hundreds of thousands of distinct CDR3 sequences, 29% found once. The TCR originated in a woman aged 80 or older in good health. What was sequenced was blood. The chain links TRBV7-2 to TRBJ2-5; perhaps TRBD2 as D (5 bases). CDR3 amino acids: CASSLGERSLRETQYF. CDR3 DNA: TGTGCCAGCAGCTTAGGGGAGCGGTCCCTTCGGGAGACCCAGTACTTC.